This is a list of T cell receptor beta chains from one sample in a study of blood T cells in healthy people across ages. TCRdb re-called the 5' RACE reads through MiXCR, storing one row per CDR3 protein. In the table there are some 920,000 distinct CDR3 sequences, approximately 50% of which are singletons. Specimen: blood. The receptor source for this set is a woman aged 60-70 years in good health. CDR3s include the opening cysteine and the closing phenylalanine or tryptophan. The D gene is left open where the match is weak. Expanded clones get a size class; other rows say once, few or many, or leave the size out.

cdr3_aa cdr3_nt v_call clone_size cdr3_length d_call j_call
CATSRLPWGTSGISEQFF TGTGCCACCAGCAGATTACCTTGGGGGACTAGCGGGATATCTGAGCAGTTCTTC TRBV15 few 18 TRBD2 TRBJ2-1
CSVGSSGTGWKKQYF TGCAGCGTCGGGAGTTCTGGGACAGGGTGGAAAAAGCAGTACTTC TRBV29-1 few 15 TRBD1 TRBJ2-4
CARSPSWDYLQYF TGTGCCCGCAGTCCCTCCTGGGACTACCTGCAGTACTTC TRBV27 . 13 TRBD2 TRBJ2-7
CASSKTSGIPYEQYF TGTGCCAGCAGTAAGACTAGCGGGATTCCCTACGAGCAGTACTTC TRBV12-3/TRBV12-4 few 15 TRBD2 TRBJ2-7
CASSLGQGGSPLHF TGTGCCAGCAGTTTGGGACAGGGAGGCTCACCCCTCCACTTT TRBV27 . 14 TRBD1 TRBJ1-6
CSVRGTRGSREQYF TGCAGCGTTCGTGGGACTAGGGGGTCGAGAGAGCAGTACTTC TRBV29-1 . 14 TRBD2 TRBJ2-4
CASSSESFSYNEQFF TGTGCCAGCAGCTCCGAGAGTTTCTCCTACAATGAGCAGTTCTTC TRBV11-2 once 15 . TRBJ2-1
CASSEYRAGANVLTF TGTGCCAGCAGCGAGTATCGGGCTGGGGCCAACGTCCTGACTTTC TRBV3-1 few 15 . TRBJ2-6
CASSPRQDRAYEQYF TGTGCCAGCAGTCCTCGGCAAGACAGGGCCTACGAGCAGTACTTC TRBV27 . 15 TRBD1 TRBJ2-7
CASSPGLALDTQYF TGTGCCAGCAGCCCTGGACTAGCTTTAGATACGCAGTATTTT TRBV7-2 few 14 TRBD2 TRBJ2-3
CASSRSRTGVNEQFF TGTGCCAGCAGCCGTAGTAGGACAGGAGTGAATGAGCAGTTCTTC TRBV14 . 15 TRBD1 TRBJ2-1
CSVGGTGINTGELFF TGCAGCGTTGGGGGGACAGGGATAAACACCGGGGAGCTGTTTTTT TRBV29-1 . 15 TRBD1 TRBJ2-2
CASSLEASQDNEQFF TGTGCCAGCAGCTTAGAGGCTAGTCAGGACAATGAGCAGTTCTTC TRBV7-2 . 15 . TRBJ2-1
CASSLVSVAGNEQFF TGTGCCAGCAGCTTAGTATCGGTAGCAGGGAATGAGCAGTTCTTC TRBV7-2 few 15 . TRBJ2-1
CASSQDLMGYEQFF TGCGCCAGCAGCCAAGATTTGATGGGGTATGAGCAGTTCTTC TRBV4-1 few 14 . TRBJ2-1
CASSLAMPGETENTEAFF TGTGCCAGCAGCTTAGCCATGCCAGGGGAGACAGAAAACACTGAAGCTTTCTTT TRBV7-2 . 18 . TRBJ1-1
CATSDSGGGGYNEQFF TGTGCCACCAGTGACTCGGGGGGAGGGGGTTACAATGAGCAGTTCTTC TRBV24-1 . 16 . TRBJ2-1
CASSLGVLNEQFF TGTGCCAGCTCCCTCGGTGTTCTCAATGAGCAGTTCTTC TRBV12-3/TRBV12-4 few 13 . TRBJ2-1
CASSWGGTDGYTF TGTGCCAGCAGTTGGGGGGGGACGGACGGCTACACCTTC TRBV6-6 . 13 . TRBJ1-2
CASRELPGQPQHF TGTGCCAGCAGGGAGCTCCCGGGCCAGCCCCAGCATTTT TRBV2 . 13 . TRBJ1-5
CASSQGGQGYNEQFF TGTGCCAGCAGCCAAGGGGGACAGGGATACAATGAGCAGTTCTTC TRBV3-1 . 15 TRBD1 TRBJ2-1
CASRSRRALNYGYTF TGTGCCAGCAGGTCTCGGAGAGCCCTTAACTATGGCTACACCTTC TRBV28 . 15 . TRBJ1-2
CASSPSGLAWNEQYF TGTGCCAGCAGTCCATCGGGACTAGCTTGGAATGAGCAGTACTTC TRBV6-6 . 15 TRBD2 TRBJ2-5
CASSPTSGRRDEQFF TGTGCCAGCAGCCCGACTAGCGGGAGGAGGGATGAGCAGTTCTTC TRBV7-2 . 15 TRBD2 TRBJ2-1
CASRRVGRATDTQYF TGTGCCAGCAGACGTGTCGGGAGGGCCACAGATACGCAGTATTTT TRBV28 . 15 TRBD2 TRBJ2-3
CASRTSGRSYNEQYF TGTGCCAGCAGGACTAGCGGACGCTCCTACAATGAGCAGTACTTC TRBV27 . 15 TRBD2 TRBJ2-5
CASSYVSGYYGYTF TGTGCCAGCAGTTACGTATCCGGGTACTATGGCTACACCTTC TRBV6-5 few 14 . TRBJ1-2
CASTMVLPPNEQFF TGTGCCAGCACTATGGTCCTGCCTCCCAATGAGCAGTTCTTC TRBV28 few 14 . TRBJ2-1
CASSLLPNQETQYF TGTGCCAGCAGTTTGTTACCAAATCAAGAGACCCAGTACTTC TRBV12-3/TRBV12-4 few 14 . TRBJ2-5
CASSNGLAGNNEQYF TGTGCCAGCAGTAATGGACTAGCGGGTAACAATGAGCAGTACTTC TRBV27 . 15 TRBD2 TRBJ2-7
CSARAGTSGSREQYF TGCAGTGCTAGAGCGGGGACTAGCGGGAGTAGAGAGCAGTACTTC TRBV20-1 . 15 TRBD2 TRBJ2-5
CASSLTPGRRKSTDTQYF TGTGCCAGCAGTTTGACCCCGGGACGAAGGAAAAGCACAGATACGCAGTATTTT TRBV6-5 . 18 . TRBJ2-3
CATASGTVPYEQYF TGTGCCACAGCATCCGGGACAGTGCCCTACGAGCAGTACTTC TRBV28 . 14 TRBD1 TRBJ2-7
CASGWTGRLTDTQYF TGTGCCAGCGGGTGGACAGGGCGGCTCACAGATACGCAGTATTTT TRBV27 . 15 TRBD1 TRBJ2-3
CATQTTANYGYTF TGTGCCACCCAGACAACCGCTAACTATGGCTACACCTTC TRBV6-4 few 13 . TRBJ1-2
CASSEQGGLSYEQYF TGTGCCAGCAGTGAACAAGGGGGACTTTCCTACGAGCAGTACTTC TRBV25-1 . 15 . TRBJ2-7
CASSVAGGRGYEQYF TGTGCCAGCAGCGTAGCTGGCGGGAGAGGTTACGAGCAGTACTTC TRBV9 . 15 TRBD2 TRBJ2-7
CAWRMDIENTEAFF TGTGCCTGGAGGATGGACATCGAGAACACTGAAGCTTTCTTT TRBV30 . 14 . TRBJ1-1
CASSFSLSSLTTAIVYEQYF TGTGCCAGCAGCTTTTCTCTTTCCTCCCTGACTACCGCCATAGTCTACGAGCAGTACTTC TRBV11-2 few 20 . TRBJ2-7
CASSLLSGNTDTQYF TGTGCCAGCAGCTTATTGTCCGGAAACACAGATACGCAGTATTTT TRBV7-2 few 15 . TRBJ2-3
CASLFAANTGELFF TGTGCCAGCTTATTTGCCGCGAACACCGGGGAGCTGTTTTTT TRBV28 . 14 . TRBJ2-2
CASIRQGVPDTQYF TGTGCCAGCATACGACAGGGGGTGCCAGATACGCAGTATTTT TRBV12-3/TRBV12-4 . 14 TRBD1 TRBJ2-3
CASSLGSLAGVNEQFF TGTGCCAGCAGCTTAGGGTCACTAGCGGGAGTTAATGAGCAGTTCTTC TRBV7-8 . 16 TRBD2 TRBJ2-1
CASKYRVNYGYTF TGTGCCAGCAAGTACAGAGTAAACTATGGCTACACCTTC TRBV2 few 13 . TRBJ1-2
CAWEKGLADKETQYF TGTGCCTGGGAAAAGGGACTAGCGGATAAAGAGACCCAGTACTTC TRBV30 . 15 TRBD2 TRBJ2-5